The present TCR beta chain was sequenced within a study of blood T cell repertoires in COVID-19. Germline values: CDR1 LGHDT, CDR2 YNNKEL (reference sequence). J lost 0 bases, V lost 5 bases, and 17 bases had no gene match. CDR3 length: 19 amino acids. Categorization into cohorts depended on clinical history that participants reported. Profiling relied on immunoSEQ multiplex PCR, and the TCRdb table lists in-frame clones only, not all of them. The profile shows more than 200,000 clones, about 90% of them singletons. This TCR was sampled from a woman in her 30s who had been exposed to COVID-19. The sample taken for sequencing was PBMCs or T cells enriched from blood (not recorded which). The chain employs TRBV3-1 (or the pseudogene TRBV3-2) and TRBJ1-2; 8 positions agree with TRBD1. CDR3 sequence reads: CASSSKIGSTGEANYGYTF. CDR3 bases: TGTGCCAGCAGCTCAAAAATAGGATCGACAGGGGAAGCTAACTATGGCTACACCTTC.